The present TCR beta chain was sequenced within a study of early T cells in non-severe SARS-CoV-2 infection. CDR1 and CDR2 (germline): LGHDT, YNNKEL (reference sequence). CDR3 length equals 15 residues. V gave up 0 bases and J gave up 2 bases; unmatched junction bases: 4. This clonotype was counted at least ten times. TCRdb re-called the 5' RACE reads through MiXCR, storing one row per CDR3 protein. This sample has roughly 28,000 distinct CDR3 sequences, with about 5% found just once. Sample: whole blood. The receptor was isolated from an adult who was a healthcare worker with PCR-confirmed SARS-CoV-2 infection or an uninfected control (not recorded which). The chain joins TRBV3-1 to TRBJ2-7, with 7 bases lining up with TRBD2. This chain's CDR3 is CASSQDDSGAYEQYF. The CDR3 DNA reads as TGTGCCAGCAGCCAAGATGACAGCGGGGCCTACGAGCAGTACTTC.